The entry below gives a single T cell receptor (beta chain) sequence along with its context. These data are taken from a study of blood T cell repertoires in COVID-19. Under the authors' procedure: Amplification of reference gene primers was used by the study to estimate nucleated cell counts. The repertoire was sequenced with immunoSEQ multiplex PCR; TCRdb's copy has only in-frame clones and lacks some. That table supplies the V and J calls and clone size; D and trimming were determined from the DNA. Of about 74,000 clones listed, around 90% were seen once; the top ten hold about 4.4%. Trimming pared 4 bases from V and 2 bases from J, leaving 9 bases between. The CDR3 loop spans 13 amino acids. Germline-derived CDR1 and CDR2 are SQVTM and ANQGSEA.

This receptor was taken from an elderly woman with acute or convalescent COVID-19. J is TRBJ1-5 and V is TRBV29-1; tentatively, D is TRBD1 (6 bases). Specimen: peripheral blood. The DNA of the CDR3 is TGCAGCGTTGCGGACAGAGGCAATCAGCCCCAGCATTTT. As protein: CSVADRGNQPQHF. Using reference TRBV29-1 and TRBJ1-5 for the parts outside the CDR3, the full variable domain is SAVISQKPSRDICQRGTSLTIQCQVDSQVTMMFWYRQQPGQSLTLIATANQGSEATYESGFVIDKFPISRPNLTFSTLTVSNMSPEDSSIYLCSVADRGNQPQHFGDGTRLSIL.